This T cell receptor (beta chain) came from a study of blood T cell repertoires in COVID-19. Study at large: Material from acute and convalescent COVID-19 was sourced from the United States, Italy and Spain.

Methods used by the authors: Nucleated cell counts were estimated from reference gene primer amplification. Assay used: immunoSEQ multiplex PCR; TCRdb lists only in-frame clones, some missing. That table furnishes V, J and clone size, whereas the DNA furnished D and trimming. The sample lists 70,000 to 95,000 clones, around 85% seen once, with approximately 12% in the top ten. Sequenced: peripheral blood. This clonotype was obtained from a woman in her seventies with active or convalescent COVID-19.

The CDR3 is CASSRDRSKGYTF. The CDR3 nucleotides are TGCGCCAGCAGTAGGGACAGGTCGAAGGGCTACACCTTC. J is TRBJ1-2 and V is TRBV5-1; 8 positions agree with TRBD1. The CDR3 is made up of 13 amino acids. The V gene end was trimmed by 5 bases and the J gene end by 8 bases; junction bases not matched to a gene: 8. CDR1 and CDR2 (germline): SGHRS, YFSETQ.